This T cell receptor (beta chain) was retrieved from a study of shared clonotypes between healthy human individuals. In the study overall: Researchers drew samples from a couple of women and a few men aged 18 to 49. Three plates each covered CD4 naive and memory; CD8 naive two, CD8 memory one.

The CDR3 extends over 15 amino acids. V lost 5 bases and J lost 2, with 13 bases in between. Germline CDR1 and CDR2: SGDLS and YYNGEE. CD45RA+ naive and CD45RA-negative memory subsets were separated from CD4+ cells. The data were produced by immunoSEQ multiplex PCR, yet TCRdb's version contains in-frame clones alone and is incomplete. The sample consists of roughly 2.5 million clones, more than 80% of them appearing once. The clonotype comes from a man aged 18 to 30 in good health. Sequencing input: naive CD4+ T cells sorted from blood. Subset specified: CD45RA+ positively selected. This chain joins TRBV9 and TRBJ2-2; D is undetermined. DNA of the CDR3: TGTGCCAGCAGGGTGACATTTCCAAACACCGGGGAGCTGTTTTTT. It yields the protein CASRVTFPNTGELFF.